The T cell receptor beta chain described here comes from a study of Ad26.COV2.S vaccination and SARS-CoV-2 variants. Study background: Ad26.COV2.S given intramuscularly, once or twice 56 days apart.

The study's findings and limits: Once vaccination had occurred, spike-specific CD8+ and CD4+ T cell responses reportedly showed substantial breadth. Higher spike-specific TCR breadth was found in vaccine recipients than in placebo recipients.

The CDR3 is 13 residues long. Trimming cost V 8 bases and J 4 bases; bases outside gene matches: 3. The germline gives CDR1 ENHRY, CDR2 SYGVKD. Sequencing used immunoSEQ multiplex PCR; TCRdb keeps in-frame clones, though not all of them. The table records roughly 700,000 clones, around 92% of them present only once. On this clone: Its antigen is not identified.

Treatment here: 19 received Ad26.COV2.S at low or high dose, single or two shots; roughly 5 received placebo; per-sample allocation not given. Vaccine and placebo recipients were sampled on day 63 after the first injection. The sample consisted of peripheral blood, taken in a trial of Ad26.COV2.S vaccine versus placebo. This chain uses TRBV10-3 with TRBJ2-3; 10 nucleotides match TRBD2. This clonotype originated in a person between 18 and 59 years old who received the Ad26.COV2.S COVID-19 vaccine or a placebo. The CDR3 loop reads CAIQRGGSDTQYF. DNA of the CDR3: TGTGCCATCCAGCGGGGGGGGTCAGATACGCAGTATTTT.